Listed here are 5 T cell receptor beta chains from one sample, sequenced in a study of shared clonotypes between healthy human individuals. Profiled with immunoSEQ multiplex PCR; TCRdb holds only in-frame clones, not every one. Among about 2.3 million clones, roughly 92% were seen once, and the ten largest hold approximately 0.39%. The sample comprised naive CD4+ T cells from PBMCs. Subset in this sample: CD45RA+ positively selected. The receptors derive from a young man in good health. Some clones in this sample may be carry-over from other donors' samples.

This sequence joins TRBV6-5 and TRBJ2-2; 7 bases agree with TRBD1. J gave up 0 bases and V 6 bases, and 4 bases lay outside the gene matches. Germline CDR1 and CDR2: MNHEY and SVGAGI. This CDR3 spans 15 amino acids. The CDR3 sequence is CASSAQGANTGELFF. Written as DNA, the CDR3 is TGTGCCAGCAGCGCCCAGGGGGCGAACACCGGGGAGCTGTTTTTT.

V is TRBV7-2 and J is TRBJ2-2; D not certain. Germline lookup yields CDR1 SGHTA and CDR2 FQGNSA. This CDR3 is 13 amino acids long. V was shortened by 2 bases and J by 4 bases, with 5 bases between the two germline ends. The CDR3 sequence: CASSLHRTGELFF. The CDR3 DNA follows: TGTGCCAGCAGCTTACATCGCACCGGGGAGCTGTTTTTT.

The chain recombines TRBV4-1 with TRBJ2-7; TRBD1 matches at 11 bases. The J segment lost 6 bases and the V segment lost 0 bases, leaving 7 bases of the junction unmatched. Germline-derived CDR1 and CDR2 are MGHRA and YSYEKL. The length of the CDR3 is 16 residues. The chain's CDR3 is CASSQDRTGGRREQYF. CDR3 DNA: TGCGCCAGCAGCCAAGACCGGACAGGGGGCCGTCGCGAGCAGTACTTC.

There are a few counts of this clone. This chain joins TRBV18 and TRBJ1-5, with no clear D. The CDR3 length is 13 residues. The V gene's germline CDR1 is KGHSH and CDR2 LQKENI. The ends were cut back, 6 bases at V and 6 bases at J, with 12 bases in the middle. CDR3 nucleotide sequence: TGTGCCAGCTCGCCAGGTACCGGTCAGCCCCAGCATTTT. Encoded protein: CASSPGTGQPQHF.

This clone has just one count. The chain has TRBV18 and TRBJ2-2, with D uncertain. V lost 6 bases and J 2 bases, leaving 13 bases between the germline ends. Germline V gene data show CDR1 as KGHSH and CDR2 as LQKENI. The CDR3 has 15 amino acids. CDR3 loop: CASSPRRPNTGELFF. The DNA for the CDR3 is TGTGCCAGCTCTCCTAGAAGGCCTAACACCGGGGAGCTGTTTTTT.